The entry that follows covers one T cell receptor (beta chain) sequence. The antigen is unknown. The data were produced by immunoSEQ multiplex PCR, yet TCRdb's version contains in-frame clones alone and is incomplete. The table includes about 84,000 clones, about nine tenths detected once. The sample originates from a study of OX40 agonist ivuxolimab in advanced cancers. Across the study: Previous treatment with anti-PD-1, anti-PD-L1 or anti-CTLA-4 therapy was allowed; 40% had received some.

The CDR3 spans 14 residues. The V gene's germline CDR1 is MNHEY and CDR2 SVGAGI. The V gene end was trimmed by 6 bases and the J gene end by 5 bases; junction bases not matched to a gene: 8. Study findings and constraints: Clonal expansion was among the lowest in partial responders at 0.1-3.0 mg/kg, especially CD8+. Some nonresponders likewise displayed low normalized T-cell clonal expansion.

Sequencing used CD4+ or CD8+ T cells sorted from blood, obtained in a trial of the OX40 agonist ivuxolimab. The V and J genes are TRBV6-5 and TRBJ2-5; 8 bases line up with TRBD2. This receptor was obtained from an adult with an advanced solid tumor such as melanoma, head and neck, liver or kidney cancer. Here the CDR3 DNA reads TGTGCCAGCAGCCTCGGGGGGGCCCGGGAGACCCAGTACTTC. The encoded protein is CASSLGGARETQYF.